The rows below give T cell receptor beta chains drawn from one sample of a study of blood T cells in healthy people across ages. TCRdb ran MiXCR on the 5' RACE reads and lists one entry per CDR3 protein. The sample yields about 1 million distinct CDR3 sequences, 40% to 45% seen once. Specimen: blood. These receptors all come from a woman in her sixties in good health. Each CDR3 is given without its conserved first and last residue.

CDR3,J,V
ASSPRSGLAGGPDSNTQY,TRBJ2-3,TRBV12-3/TRBV12-4
SVVPGGSRETQY,TRBJ2-5,TRBV29-1
ASSELRRIGDTQY,TRBJ2-3,TRBV25-1
ASISSAGLAGGRLNEQY,TRBJ2-5,TRBV19
ASSLSREGRNTQY,TRBJ2-3,TRBV5-1
ASSVEGARGTQY,NA,TRBV9
ASSFQGVPHEQF,TRBJ2-1,TRBV6-6
ASSSGTDLYNEQF,TRBJ2-1,TRBV27
ASSQVNSNYGYT,TRBJ1-2,TRBV16
ASSRRGDTGELF,TRBJ2-2,TRBV4-2
SVAPNNEQF,TRBJ2-1,TRBV29-1
ASTHPREAIYEQY,NA,TRBV6-2/TRBV6-3
SAASSQDGRNEQY,TRBJ2-7,TRBV29-1
ASSIPGQGAAIQY,TRBJ2-4,TRBV19
SYPSQRGGYEQF,TRBJ2-1,TRBV29-1
ASSLASGMNTEAF,TRBJ1-1,TRBV5-1
ASSLGGAYSYEQY,TRBJ2-7,TRBV5-6
ASSLGRTIGSEQY,TRBJ2-4,TRBV27
ASSQEGGQYYGYT,TRBJ1-2,TRBV4-1
ASSIGLAGGLGYNEQF,TRBJ2-1,TRBV5-1
SVEWTSGINEQF,TRBJ2-1,TRBV29-1
ASSLIGAEQY,TRBJ2-7,TRBV7-9
ASSNAGGNEQY,TRBJ2-5,TRBV7-9
ASSASPGAQETQY,TRBJ2-5,TRBV6-1
SVEPTDPYEQY,TRBJ2-7,TRBV29-1
ASSQGGLSSYEQY,TRBJ2-7,TRBV3-1
ASSFGVGREQY,TRBJ2-7,TRBV27
ASSQPRASVYNEQF,TRBJ2-1,TRBV3-1
SVSTGGDGYT,TRBJ1-2,TRBV29-1
ASSVAGGPNYEQF,TRBJ2-1,TRBV2
ASSSTGLKSPLH,TRBJ1-6,TRBV19
ASSDQGNQPQH,TRBJ1-5,TRBV27
ASSLEGLEQF,TRBJ2-1,TRBV5-6
ASSSPGGRFTEAF,TRBJ1-1,TRBV7-9
ASSQLGTGYGYT,TRBJ1-2,TRBV16
SASAHGGYSEQF,TRBJ2-1,TRBV20-1
SASRGLGVGGLQF,TRBJ2-1,TRBV20-1
ASSQGQGPQETQY,TRBJ2-5,TRBV11-2
ASSESTELYNEQY,TRBJ2-5,TRBV10-1
ATSRDLDLGGLAETQY,TRBJ2-5,TRBV15
ASSASQVGYEQY,TRBJ2-7,TRBV9
ASSLGQGLSYEQY,TRBJ2-7,TRBV5-1
ASSPGQYNSPLH,TRBJ1-6,TRBV7-9